This T cell receptor (beta chain) derives from a study of blood T cell repertoires in COVID-19. In the study overall: The study drew acute and convalescent COVID-19 samples from the United States, Italy and Spain. Sample material is recorded as cDNA or gDNA derived from T cells, B-cell-depleted T cells, or PBMCs.

Recruited during active infection, patients (from Seattle) were subsequently followed longitudinally. Per the study methods: Nucleated cell counts were estimated from reference gene primer amplification. Assay used: immunoSEQ multiplex PCR; TCRdb lists only in-frame clones, some missing. V, J and clone size are those of that table, while D and trimming were read from the DNA. The sample consists of almost 350,000 clones, approximately 89% of them appearing once. Germline V gene data show CDR1 as SGHVS and CDR2 as FQNEAQ. V shed 1 base and J shed 5 bases, with 10 bases lying between them. This CDR3 contains 14 residues.

The chain links TRBV7-8 to TRBJ2-3, with D perhaps TRBD2 (5 bases). The sequenced sample consisted of peripheral blood. This clonotype was sampled from a woman aged 60 to 75 with COVID-19, enrolled during active disease. DNA for the CDR3: TGTGCCAGCAGCTTAGTGGCTAGCCTAGATACGCAGTATTTT. Its translation: CASSLVASLDTQYF. The full variable domain, in which reference TRBV7-8 and TRBJ2-3 provide the parts outside the CDR3, is GAGVSQSPRYKVAKRGQDVALRCDPISGHVSLFWYQQALGQGPEFLTYFQNEAQLDKSGLPSDRFFAERPEGSVSTLKIQRTQQEDSAVYLCASSLVASLDTQYFGPGTRLTVL.